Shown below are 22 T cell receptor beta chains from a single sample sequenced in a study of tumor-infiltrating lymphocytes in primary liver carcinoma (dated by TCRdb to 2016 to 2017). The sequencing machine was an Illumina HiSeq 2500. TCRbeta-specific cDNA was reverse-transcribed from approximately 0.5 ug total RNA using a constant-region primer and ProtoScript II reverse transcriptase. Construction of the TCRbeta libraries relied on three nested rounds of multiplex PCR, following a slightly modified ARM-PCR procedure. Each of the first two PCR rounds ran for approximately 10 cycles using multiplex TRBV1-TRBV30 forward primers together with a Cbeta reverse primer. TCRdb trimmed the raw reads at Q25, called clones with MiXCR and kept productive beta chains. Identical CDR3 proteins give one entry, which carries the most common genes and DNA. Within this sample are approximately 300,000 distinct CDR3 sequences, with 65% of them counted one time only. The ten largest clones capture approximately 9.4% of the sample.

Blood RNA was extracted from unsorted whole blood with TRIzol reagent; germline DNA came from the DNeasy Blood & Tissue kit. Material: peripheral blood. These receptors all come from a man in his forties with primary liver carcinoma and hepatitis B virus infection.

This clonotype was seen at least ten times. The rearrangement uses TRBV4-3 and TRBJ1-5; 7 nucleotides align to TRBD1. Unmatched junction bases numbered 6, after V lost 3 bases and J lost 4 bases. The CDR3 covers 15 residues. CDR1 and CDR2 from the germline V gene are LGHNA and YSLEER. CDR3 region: CASSHNRGGNQPQHF. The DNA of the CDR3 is TGCGCCAGCAGCCATAACAGGGGAGGGAATCAGCCCCAGCATTTT.

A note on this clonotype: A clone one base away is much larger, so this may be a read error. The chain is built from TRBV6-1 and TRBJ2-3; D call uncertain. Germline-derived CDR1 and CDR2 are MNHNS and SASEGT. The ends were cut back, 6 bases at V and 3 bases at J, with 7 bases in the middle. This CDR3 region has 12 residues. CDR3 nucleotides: TGTGCCAGCAGAGAGGTAACAGATACGCAGTATTTT. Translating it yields CASREVTDTQYF.

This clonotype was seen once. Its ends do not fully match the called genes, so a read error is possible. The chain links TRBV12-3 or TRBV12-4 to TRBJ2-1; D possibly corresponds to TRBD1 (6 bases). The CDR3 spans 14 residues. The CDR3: CASSHQGRRNEQSF. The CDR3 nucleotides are TGTGCCAGCAGCCACCAGGGGCGGCGGAATGAGCAGTCCTTC.

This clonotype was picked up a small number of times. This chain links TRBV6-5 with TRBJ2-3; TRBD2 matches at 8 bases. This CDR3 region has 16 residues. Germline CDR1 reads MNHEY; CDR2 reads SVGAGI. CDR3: CANSYSLAGYTDTQYF. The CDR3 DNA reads TGTGCTAACAGTTACTCTTTAGCGGGGTACACAGATACGCAGTATTTT.

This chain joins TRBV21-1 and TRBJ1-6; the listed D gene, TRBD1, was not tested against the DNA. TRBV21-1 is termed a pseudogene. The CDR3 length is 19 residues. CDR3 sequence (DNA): TGTGCCAGCAGCAAAGAAGACCGGGACAGGAGCTCCTATAATTCACCCCTCCTCTTT. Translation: CASSKEDRDRSSYNSPLLF.

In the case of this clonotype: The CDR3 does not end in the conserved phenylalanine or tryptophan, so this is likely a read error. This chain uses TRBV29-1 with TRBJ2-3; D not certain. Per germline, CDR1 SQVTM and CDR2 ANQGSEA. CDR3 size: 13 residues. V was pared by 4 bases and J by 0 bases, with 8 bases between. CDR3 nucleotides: TGCAGCGTTGTCGGGTACAGCACAGATACGCAGTATTCT. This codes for CSVVGYSTDTQYS.

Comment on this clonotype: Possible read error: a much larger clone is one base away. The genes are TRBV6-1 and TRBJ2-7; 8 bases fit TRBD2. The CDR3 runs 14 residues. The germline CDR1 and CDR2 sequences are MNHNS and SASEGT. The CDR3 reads CAGSEREGLYEQYF. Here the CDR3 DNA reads TGTGCCGGCAGTGAACGGGAGGGCCTGTACGAGCAGTACTTC.

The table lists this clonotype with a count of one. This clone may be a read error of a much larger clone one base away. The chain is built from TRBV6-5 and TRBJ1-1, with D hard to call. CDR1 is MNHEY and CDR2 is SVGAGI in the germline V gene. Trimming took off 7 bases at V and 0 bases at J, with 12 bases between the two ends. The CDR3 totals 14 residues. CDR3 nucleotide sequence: TGTGCCAGCAACAATGTCGGTATGAACACTGAAGCTTTCTTT. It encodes CASNNVGMNTEAFF.

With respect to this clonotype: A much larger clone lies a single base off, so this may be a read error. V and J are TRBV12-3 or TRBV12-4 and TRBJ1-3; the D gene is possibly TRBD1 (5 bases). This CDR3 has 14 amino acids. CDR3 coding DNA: TGTGCCAGCAGTTTCGCAGGGATTGGAAACATCATATATTTT. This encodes CASSFAGIGNIIYF.

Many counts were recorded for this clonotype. CDR3 nucleotide sequence: TGCGCCAGCAGCTTGGATGCCTACGAGCAGTACTTC. Protein product: CASSLDAYEQYF. The J gene is TRBJ2-7, the V gene TRBV5-1; D remains unclear. Germline CDR1 and CDR2: SGHRS and YFSETQ. The CDR3 spans 12 residues. V was trimmed by 0 bases and J by 2 bases, leaving 3 bases between them.

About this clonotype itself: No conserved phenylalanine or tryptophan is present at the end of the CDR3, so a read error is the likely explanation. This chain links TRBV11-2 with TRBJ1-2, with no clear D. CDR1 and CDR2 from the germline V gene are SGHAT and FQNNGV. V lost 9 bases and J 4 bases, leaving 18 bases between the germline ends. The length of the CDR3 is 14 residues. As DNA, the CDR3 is TGTGCCAGTAGCCCCGCCATCTCCTCCTATGGCTACACCCTC. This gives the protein CASSPAISSYGYTL.

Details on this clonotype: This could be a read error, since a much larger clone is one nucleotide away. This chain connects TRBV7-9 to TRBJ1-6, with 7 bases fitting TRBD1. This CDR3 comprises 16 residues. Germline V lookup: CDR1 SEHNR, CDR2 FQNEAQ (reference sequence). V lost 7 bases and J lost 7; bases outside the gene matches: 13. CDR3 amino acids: CASTPRGEQGNSPLHF. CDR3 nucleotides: TGTGCCAGCACCCCCCGGGGTGAACAGGGGAATTCACCCCTCCACTTT.

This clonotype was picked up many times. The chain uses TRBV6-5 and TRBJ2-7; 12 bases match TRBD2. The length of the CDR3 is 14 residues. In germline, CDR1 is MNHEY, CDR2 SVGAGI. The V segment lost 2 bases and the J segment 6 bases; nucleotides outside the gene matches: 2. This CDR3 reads CASSYETSGSEQYF. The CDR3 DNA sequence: TGTGCCAGCAGTTACGAGACTAGCGGGAGCGAGCAGTACTTC.

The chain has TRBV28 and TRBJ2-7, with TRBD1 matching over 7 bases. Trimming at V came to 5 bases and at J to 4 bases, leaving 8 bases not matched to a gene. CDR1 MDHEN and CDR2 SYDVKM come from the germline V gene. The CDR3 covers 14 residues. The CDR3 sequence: CASSTGTELYEQYF. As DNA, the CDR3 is TGTGCCAGCAGTACGGGGACAGAGCTTTACGAGCAGTACTTC.

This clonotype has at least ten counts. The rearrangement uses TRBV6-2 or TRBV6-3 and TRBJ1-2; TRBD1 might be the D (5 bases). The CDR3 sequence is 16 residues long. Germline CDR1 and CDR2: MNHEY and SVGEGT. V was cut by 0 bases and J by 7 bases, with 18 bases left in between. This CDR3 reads CASSYSRNGAVSGYTF. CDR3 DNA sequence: TGTGCCAGCAGTTACTCGAGGAACGGGGCCGTGAGTGGCTACACCTTC.

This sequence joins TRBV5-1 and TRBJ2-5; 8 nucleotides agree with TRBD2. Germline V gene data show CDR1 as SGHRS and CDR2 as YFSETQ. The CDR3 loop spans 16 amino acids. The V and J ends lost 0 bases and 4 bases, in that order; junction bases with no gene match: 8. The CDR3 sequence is CASSLAEGTSGETQYF. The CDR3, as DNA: TGCGCCAGCAGCTTGGCCGAGGGGACTAGTGGAGAGACCCAGTACTTC.

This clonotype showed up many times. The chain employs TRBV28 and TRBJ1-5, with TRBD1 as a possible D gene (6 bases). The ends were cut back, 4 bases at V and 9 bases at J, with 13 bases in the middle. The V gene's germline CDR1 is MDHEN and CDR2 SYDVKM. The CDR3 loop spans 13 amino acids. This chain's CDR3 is CASSSDSKTPQHF. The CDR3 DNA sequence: TGTGCCAGCAGTTCGGACAGCAAAACGCCCCAGCATTTT. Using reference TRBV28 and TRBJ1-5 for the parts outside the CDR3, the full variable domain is DVKVTQSSRYLVKRTGEKVFLECVQDMDHENMFWYRQDPGLGLRLIYFSYDVKMKEKGDIPEGYSVSREKKERFSLILESASTNQTSMYLCASSSDSKTPQHFGDGTRLSIL.

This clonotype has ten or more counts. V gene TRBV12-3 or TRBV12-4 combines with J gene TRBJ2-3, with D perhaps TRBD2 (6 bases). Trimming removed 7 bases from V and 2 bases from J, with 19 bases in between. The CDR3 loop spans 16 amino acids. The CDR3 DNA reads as TGTGCCAGCACCCCGGGACTTAGTTCCTTCACAGATACGCAGTATTTT. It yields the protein CASTPGLSSFTDTQYF.

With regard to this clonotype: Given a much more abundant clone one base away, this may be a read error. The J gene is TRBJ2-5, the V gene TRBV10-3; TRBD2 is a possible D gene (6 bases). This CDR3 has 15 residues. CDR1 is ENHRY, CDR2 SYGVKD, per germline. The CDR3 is CAICEGRGGGETQYF. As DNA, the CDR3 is TGTGCCATCTGTGAAGGACGGGGAGGTGGGGAGACCCAGTACTTC.

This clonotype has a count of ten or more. The CDR3 reads CASSGGTDTQYF. As DNA, the CDR3 is TGTGCCAGCAGTGGGGGTACAGATACGCAGTATTTT. The V call is TRBV6-2 or TRBV6-3, the J call TRBJ2-3, with D perhaps matching TRBD1 or TRBD2 (5 bases each). The V end was cut by 5 bases, the J end by 3 bases, with 6 bases between. This CDR3 contains 12 residues. Germline assignment: CDR1 MNHEY and CDR2 SVGEGT.

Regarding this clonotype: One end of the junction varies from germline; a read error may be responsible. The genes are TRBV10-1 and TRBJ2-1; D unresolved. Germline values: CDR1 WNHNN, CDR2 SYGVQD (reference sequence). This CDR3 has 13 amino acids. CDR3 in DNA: TGCACCAGCAGTGGGCTTGGAAGGAATGAGCAGTTCTTC. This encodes CTSSGLGRNEQFF.

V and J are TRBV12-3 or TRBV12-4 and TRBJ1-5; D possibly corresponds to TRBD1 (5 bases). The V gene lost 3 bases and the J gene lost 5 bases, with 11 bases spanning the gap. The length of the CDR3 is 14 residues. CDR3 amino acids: CASSFGGGHQPQHF. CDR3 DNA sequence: TGTGCCAGCAGTTTTGGCGGGGGACATCAGCCCCAGCATTTT.